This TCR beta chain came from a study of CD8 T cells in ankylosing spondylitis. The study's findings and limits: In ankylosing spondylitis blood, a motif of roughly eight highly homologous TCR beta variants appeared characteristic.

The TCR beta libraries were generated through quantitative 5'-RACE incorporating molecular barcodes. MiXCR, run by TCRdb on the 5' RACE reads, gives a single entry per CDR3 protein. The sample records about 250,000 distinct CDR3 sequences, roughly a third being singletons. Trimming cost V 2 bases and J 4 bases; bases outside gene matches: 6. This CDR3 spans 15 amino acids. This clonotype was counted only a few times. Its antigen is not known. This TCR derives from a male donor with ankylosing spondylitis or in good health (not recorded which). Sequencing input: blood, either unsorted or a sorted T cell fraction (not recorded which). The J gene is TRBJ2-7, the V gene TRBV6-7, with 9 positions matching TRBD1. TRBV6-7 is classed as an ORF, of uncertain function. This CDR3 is CASSYTDRGKYEQYF. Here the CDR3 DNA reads TGTGCCAGCAGTTACACCGACAGGGGGAAGTACGAGCAGTACTTC.